The 21 T cell receptor beta chains given below trace back to one sample, sequenced in a study of shared clonotypes between healthy human individuals. The protocol was immunoSEQ multiplex PCR, while the TCRdb copy is restricted to in-frame clones and leaves out a portion. Altogether under 120,000 clones are present, about 70% being singletons, with the ten largest covering roughly 22%. The sequenced sample was memory CD8+ T cells sorted from blood. Subset denoted: CD45RO+ cells pooled with CCR7-negative TemRA cells. The receptors shown here come from a woman younger than 45 in good health.

This clone was seen only a few times. The chain joins TRBV14 to TRBJ1-2; D call uncertain. This CDR3 spans 13 amino acids. V lost 1 base and J 3 bases, leaving 6 bases between the germline ends. Per germline, CDR1 SGHDN and CDR2 FVKESK. In DNA, the CDR3 is TGTGCCAGCAGCCAAGGACTGTACTATGGCTACACCTTC. Translation gives CASSQGLYYGYTF.

The rearrangement uses TRBV28 and TRBJ2-7; 8 positions agree with TRBD2. Per the germline V gene, CDR1 is MDHEN and CDR2 is SYDVKM. CDR3 length: 15 amino acids. Trimming at V came to 10 bases and at J to 2 bases, leaving 13 bases not matched to a gene. The CDR3 region is CATRLREVLTYEQYF. The CDR3, as DNA: TGTGCCACCCGATTGCGGGAGGTGTTGACCTACGAGCAGTACTTC. Together with reference TRBV28 and TRBJ2-7, the CDR3 gives the full variable domain: DVKVTQSSRYLVKRTGEKVFLECVQDMDHENMFWYRQDPGLGLRLIYFSYDVKMKEKGDIPEGYSVSREKKERFSLILESASTNQTSMYLCATRLREVLTYEQYFGPGTRLTVT.

The chain employs TRBV6-4 and TRBJ1-5, with D hard to call. Trimming cost V 3 bases and J 2 bases, with 11 bases left between them. CDR3 size: 15 residues. The germline CDR1 and CDR2 sequences are MRHNA and SNTAGT. The CDR3 DNA follows: TGTGCCAGCAGTGAGCATTTAGGTGGCAATCAGCCCCAGCATTTT. This codes for CASSEHLGGNQPQHF.

As for this clone: The same CDR3 arises from other DNA sequences in this sample as well. V and J are TRBV27 and TRBJ2-7; the match to TRBD2 covers 7 bases. With 3 bases clipped from V and 3 bases from J, the junction kept 8 bases outside the gene matches. This CDR3 region has 15 residues. Germline CDR1 and CDR2: MNHEY and SMNVEV (reference sequence). The CDR3: CASSLSASGRYEQYF. CDR3 in DNA: TGTGCCAGCAGTTTGTCGGCTAGCGGACGCTACGAGCAGTACTTC.

This clone was counted between two and nine times. The chain joins TRBV6-6 to TRBJ1-5; D is unclear. V gave up 6 bases and J gave up 12 bases, with 18 bases separating them. CDR1 and CDR2 from the germline V gene are MNHNY and SVGAGI (reference sequence). The CDR3 has 13 residues. The CDR3 sequence is CASSPREAMGQHF. As DNA, the CDR3 is TGTGCCAGCAGCCCACGGGAGGCGATGGGCCAGCATTTT.

This clone was picked up a small number of times. A junction boundary mismatches the germline segment, possibly from a read error. The chain joins TRBV7-9 to TRBJ1-5; D is perhaps TRBD1 (6 bases). The CDR3 is 14 residues long. Germline loops: CDR1 SEHNR, CDR2 FQNEAQ (reference sequence). The CDR3 is CASSQVADRQPQHF. CDR3 nucleotide sequence: TGCGCCAGCAGCCAAGTAGCGGACAGACAGCCCCAGCATTTT.

The chain links TRBV6-5 to TRBJ2-7, with 7 bases lining up with TRBD2. The J segment lost 4 bases and the V segment lost 5 bases, leaving 8 bases of the junction unmatched. The CDR3 runs 14 residues. Germline CDR1 MNHEY, CDR2 SVGAGI. The CDR3 DNA follows: TGTGCCAGCAGTCAGCGGGATTGGGTGTACGAGCAGTACTTC. Its translation is CASSQRDWVYEQYF.

This clone occurred a few times. In the same sample, other DNA sequences code for this CDR3. This chain links TRBV5-6 with TRBJ2-7; the D gene could be TRBD1 or TRBD2 (5 bases each). There are 14 residues in the CDR3. V lost 2 bases to trimming and J lost 1 base, with 10 bases between them. Germline CDR1 SGHDT, CDR2 YYEEEE. The CDR3 DNA sequence: TGTGCCAGCAGCTTTGGGGGTGATTCCTACGAGCAGTACTTC. It is translated as CASSFGGDSYEQYF. The entire variable domain, with the rest obtained from reference TRBV5-6 and TRBJ2-7, is as follows: DAGVTQSPTHLIKTRGQQVTLRCSPKSGHDTVSWYQQALGQGPQFIFQYYEEEERQRGNFPDRFSGHQFPNYSSELNVNALLLGDSALYLCASSFGGDSYEQYFGPGTRLTVT.

V is TRBV25-1 and J is TRBJ2-1; TRBD1 or TRBD2 may be the D gene (5 bases each). Germline CDR1 is MGHDK and CDR2 is SYGVNS. V lost 7 bases and J 2 bases, leaving 18 bases between the germline ends. This CDR3 spans 16 amino acids. The CDR3 DNA follows: TGTGCCAGCACCGGGACCTCCACACTTACCTACAATGAGCAGTTCTTC. Amino acid sequence: CASTGTSTLTYNEQFF.

This chain connects TRBV5-1 to TRBJ2-7, with 9 positions matching TRBD2. The V segment lost 1 base and the J segment 2 bases; nucleotides outside the gene matches: 4. This CDR3 comprises 15 residues. Germline CDR1 and CDR2: SGHRS and YFSETQ. CDR3 sequence: CASSLQIAGAYEQYF. The CDR3 DNA follows: TGCGCCAGCAGCTTGCAAATAGCGGGAGCCTACGAGCAGTACTTC.

This clone showed up just once. V and J are TRBV9 and TRBJ2-7; either TRBD1 or TRBD2 may supply D (5 bases each). The germline V gene has CDR1 SGDLS and CDR2 YYNGEE. V gave up 0 bases and J gave up 2 bases, with 12 bases separating them. This CDR3 spans 15 amino acids. The CDR3 region has the DNA TGTGCCAGCAGCGTAGGGGGGACGGCTACCTACGAGCAGTACTTC. It translates to CASSVGGTATYEQYF. The full variable domain, in which reference TRBV9 and TRBJ2-7 provide the parts outside the CDR3, is DSGVTQTPKHLITATGQRVTLRCSPRSGDLSVYWYQQSLDQGLQFLIQYYNGEERAKGNILERFSAQQFPDLHSELNLSSLELGDSALYFCASSVGGTATYEQYFGPGTRLTVT.

This chain joins TRBV6-4 and TRBJ1-1; D unclear. This CDR3 is built from 14 residues. CDR1 is MRHNA, CDR2 SNTAGT, per germline. The V gene lost 5 bases and the J gene lost 1 base, with 11 bases spanning the gap. CDR3 loop: CASSSSPPNTEAFF. The CDR3 coding sequence is TGTGCCAGCAGTAGCTCCCCACCGAACACTGAAGCTTTCTTT.

The genes are TRBV29-1 and TRBJ2-5; 7 bases are a match to TRBD2. The J call could be wrong; TRBJ2-7 is a better fit for the DNA end. The CDR3 extends over 15 amino acids. The germline V gene encodes CDR1 SQVTM and CDR2 ANQGSEA. The CDR3 DNA reads TGCAGCGTTGTCTCTGCGGGAGAGTTTCGGTACGAGCAGTACTTC. Its translation is CSVVSAGEFRYEQYF.

The J gene is TRBJ2-7, the V gene TRBV25-1; D ambiguous. Germline V gives CDR1 MGHDK, CDR2 SYGVNS. The CDR3 runs 12 residues. V lost 4 bases, J lost 6 bases, and 10 bases lay in between. The CDR3 is CASSGTSAEQYF. CDR3 coding DNA: TGTGCCAGCAGTGGAACCAGTGCCGAGCAGTACTTC.

The CDR3 sequence: CASSLGGGSYGYTF. CDR3 DNA sequence: TGTGCCAGCAGCTTGGGCGGGGGCAGCTATGGCTACACCTTC. V is TRBV5-6 and J is TRBJ1-2, with D possibly matching TRBD1 (6 bases). CDR1 and CDR2 from the germline V gene are SGHDT and YYEEEE. V gave up 0 bases and J gave up 4 bases, with 10 bases separating them. The CDR3 runs to 14 residues.

The rearrangement joins TRBV27 to TRBJ2-7; 8 bases are a match to TRBD2. The ends lost 4 bases at V and 5 bases at J; junction bases unmatched: 7. CDR3 length: 14 residues. Germline CDR1 MNHEY, CDR2 SMNVEV (reference sequence). CDR3 sequence reads: CASSSSGGNDEQYF. Written as DNA, the CDR3 is TGTGCCAGCAGTTCCTCGGGGGGGAACGACGAGCAGTACTTC.

This clone was picked up a small number of times. The chain uses TRBV7-9 and TRBJ2-1, with 12 bases lining up with TRBD2. The length of the CDR3 is 15 residues. The germline V gene has CDR1 SEHNR and CDR2 FQNEAQ (reference sequence). J lost 7 bases, V lost 0 bases, and 1 base had no gene match. The CDR3 sequence is CASSLAGLAGNEQFF. CDR3 in DNA: TGTGCCAGCAGCTTAGCTGGACTAGCGGGGAATGAGCAGTTCTTC.

The chain carries TRBV7-2 and TRBJ2-7; 14 bases line up with TRBD2. Germline CDR1 SGHTA, CDR2 FQGNSA. Unmatched junction bases numbered 2, after V lost 3 bases and J lost 4 bases. The CDR3 extends over 15 amino acids. The CDR3, as DNA: TGTGCCAGCAGCTTCGGACTAGCGGGAGGTTACGAGCAGTACTTC. This codes for CASSFGLAGGYEQYF.

The V and J genes are TRBV7-3 and TRBJ2-1, with TRBD2 matching 11 bases. This CDR3 has 15 residues. Germline CDR1 and CDR2: SGHTA and FQGTGA. The J segment lost 5 bases and the V segment lost 6 bases, leaving 6 bases of the junction unmatched. The CDR3 nucleotides are TGTGCCAGCAGGGTAGCGGGAGGGACCAACAATGAGCAGTTCTTC. This sequence encodes CASRVAGGTNNEQFF.

The table lists this clone with many counts. This chain uses TRBV28 with TRBJ2-7; D gene ambiguous. Germline CDR1 and CDR2: MDHEN and SYDVKM. V lost 4 bases, J lost 4 bases, and 14 bases lay in between. CDR3 size: 14 residues. The CDR3 protein is CASSSLNREYEQYF. CDR3 sequence (DNA): TGTGCCAGCAGTTCTTTAAACAGAGAATACGAGCAGTACTTC.

This chain uses TRBV7-6 with TRBJ2-1; 7 bases fit TRBD2. The CDR3 contains 16 residues. Germline CDR1 SGHVS, CDR2 FNYEAQ. V lost 1 base, J lost 6 bases, and 9 bases stayed unmatched. The CDR3 DNA follows: TGTGCCAGCAGCTTAGGGGGGGGACGGGCCATCAATGAGCAGTTCTTC. This encodes CASSLGGGRAINEQFF.